Following are 31 T cell receptor beta chains from one sample sequenced in a study of circulating and synovial CD4+ cells in juvenile arthritis. Clones were read by immunoSEQ multiplex PCR, and TCRdb kept only the in-frame ones, dropping some. The table has about 33,000 clones, nearly 95% seen once. The sequencing input was CD4+ T cells from blood. The receptors here all came from a human donor with juvenile idiopathic arthritis.

The rearrangement links TRBV9 to TRBJ1-4; tentatively, D is TRBD1 (6 bases). The ends were cut back, 0 bases at V and 6 bases at J, with 15 bases in the middle. This CDR3 spans 16 amino acids. Germline-derived CDR1 and CDR2 are SGDLS and YYNGEE. CDR3 amino acids: CASSVALQGGDEKLFF. The CDR3 nucleotides read TGTGCCAGCAGCGTAGCTTTACAGGGAGGGGATGAAAAACTGTTTTTT.

The chain is built from TRBV9 and TRBJ2-7; 10 bases line up with TRBD2. Trimming removed 0 bases from V and 5 bases from J; junction bases left unmatched: 11. Germline values: CDR1 SGDLS, CDR2 YYNGEE. This CDR3 comprises 17 residues. The DNA for the CDR3 is TGTGCCAGCAGCGTAGCTCGTCCGGGACTAGCGACGCACGAGCAGTACTTC. Translation: CASSVARPGLATHEQYF.

V usage is TRBV11-3 and J usage is TRBJ2-1, with unresolved D. Looked up from germline, CDR1 is SGHNT and CDR2 is YENEEA. V lost 0 bases to trimming and J lost 6 bases, with 6 bases between them. The CDR3 extends over 13 amino acids. The CDR3 sequence is CASSLDQVNEQFF. In nucleotides, the CDR3 is TGTGCCAGCAGCTTAGATCAGGTCAATGAGCAGTTCTTC. Drawing the rest from reference TRBV11-3 and TRBJ2-1, the complete variable domain is EAGVVQSPRYKIIEKKQPVAFWCNPISGHNTLYWYLQNLGQGPELLIRYENEEAVDDSQLPKDRFSAERLKGVDSTLKIQPAELGDSAVYLCASSLDQVNEQFFGPGTRLTVL.

The V call is TRBV5-8, the J call TRBJ2-7; the match to TRBD2 covers 9 bases. Germline values: CDR1 SGHTS, CDR2 YDEGEE. After removal of 4 bases from V and 2 bases from J, the junction contained 13 bases not matched to a gene. This CDR3 contains 17 residues. The CDR3 region is CASSAFGGGGRAYEQYF. The CDR3 nucleotides are TGTGCCAGCAGCGCGTTCGGGGGGGGCGGGAGGGCCTACGAGCAGTACTTC.

The genes are TRBV5-1 and TRBJ2-7; 7 bases fit TRBD1. This CDR3 spans 14 amino acids. Germline V CDR1 and CDR2: SGHRS, YFSETQ. J gave up 3 bases and V 4 bases, and 7 bases lay outside the gene matches. CDR3 protein: CASSPPGQRYEQYF. CDR3 nucleotide sequence: TGCGCCAGCAGCCCCCCGGGACAGCGCTACGAGCAGTACTTC.

The chain links TRBV28 to TRBJ1-2; D might be TRBD1 (6 bases). Germline V gene lookup returns CDR1 MDHEN and CDR2 SYDVKM. This CDR3 has 15 residues. With 6 bases removed from V and 6 bases from J, the gap between germline ends came to 20 bases. The CDR3 nucleotides read TGTGCCAGCAGCAAGGGAGCCACAGGGTTCAATGGCTACACCTTC. Translated, it gives CASSKGATGFNGYTF.

The J gene is TRBJ2-1, the V gene TRBV2; 9 bases fit TRBD2. Germline assignment: CDR1 SNHLY and CDR2 FYNNEI. J lost 4 bases, V lost 2 bases, and 3 bases had no gene match. The CDR3 has 15 amino acids. The CDR3 protein is CASSERREGYNEQFF. The CDR3 nucleotides read TGTGCCAGCAGTGAACGGCGGGAGGGATACAATGAGCAGTTCTTC.

The chain couples TRBV5-6 to TRBJ2-7; tentatively, D is TRBD2 (6 bases). Germline assignment: CDR1 SGHDT and CDR2 YYEEEE. V was pared by 1 base and J by 2 bases, with 13 bases between. The CDR3 runs 15 residues. The CDR3 loop is CASSLQDYNTYEQYF. The CDR3 DNA reads TGTGCCAGCAGCTTGCAGGACTACAATACCTACGAGCAGTACTTC.

This chain connects TRBV6-5 to TRBJ1-1, with D uncertain. Germline lookup yields CDR1 MNHEY and CDR2 SVGAGI. V was shortened by 0 bases and J by 1 base, with 9 bases between the two germline ends. This CDR3 is 15 amino acids long. CDR3 in amino acids: CASSYSRPRNTEAFF. The CDR3 DNA is TGTGCCAGCAGTTACTCGAGGCCGAGGAACACTGAAGCTTTCTTT.

The table lists this clone with a count of one. This chain connects TRBV7-9 to TRBJ2-7, with a tentative D call TRBD1 (6 bases). The CDR3 totals 16 residues. Germline CDR1 reads SEHNR; CDR2 reads FQNEAQ (reference sequence). Between the trimmed V and J ends, which lost 3 bases and 7 bases, there was a span of 22 bases. The CDR3 DNA is TGTGCCAGCAGCTTGACAACAGGGAAGGTGCCTACTGAGCAGTACTTC. Translation: CASSLTTGKVPTEQYF.

This chain joins TRBV7-9 and TRBJ1-1, with D possibly being TRBD1 (6 bases). The germline V and J ends were trimmed by 1 base and 6 bases, with 9 bases remaining between them. This CDR3 spans 13 amino acids. CDR1 is SEHNR, CDR2 FQNEAQ, per germline (reference sequence). The CDR3 nucleotides are TGTGCCAGCAGCTTAGAGGGGGGGGCTGAAGCTTTCTTT. Its protein is CASSLEGGAEAFF.

The genes are TRBV19 and TRBJ1-5; TRBD1 agrees at 10 bases. The germline V gene has CDR1 LNHDA and CDR2 SQIVND (reference sequence). Trimming at V came to 6 bases and at J to 4 bases, leaving 9 bases not matched to a gene. The CDR3 has 16 residues. In nucleotides, the CDR3 is TGTGCCAGTAGGGGCCGACAGGGGGCTCGGAATCAGCCCCAGCATTTT. Protein sequence: CASRGRQGARNQPQHF.

The chain has TRBV6-6 and TRBJ2-5; D call uncertain. The CDR3 runs to 14 residues. The V end lost 6 bases, the J end lost 5 bases, and 16 bases lay between the germline ends. Germline V gene sequence: CDR1 MNHNY, CDR2 SVGAGI (reference sequence). CDR3 region: CASRLDLTRETQYF. CDR3 nucleotide sequence: TGTGCCAGCAGATTAGACTTGACTCGGGAGACCCAGTACTTC.

The rearrangement links TRBV11-3 to TRBJ2-1; 7 bases line up with TRBD2. Germline CDR1 reads SGHNT; CDR2 reads YENEEA. The CDR3 spans 17 residues. With V trimmed by 3 bases and J by 3 bases, 11 bases remained unmatched. CDR3 coding DNA: TGTGCCAGCAGCTTGAGCTTCGGGGGAGGGGACTACAATGAGCAGTTCTTC. Protein product: CASSLSFGGGDYNEQFF.

V gene TRBV5-1 combines with J gene TRBJ2-1, with D possibly TRBD2 on 5 matching bases. V was shortened by 7 bases and J by 1 base, with 15 bases between the two germline ends. The CDR3 runs to 15 residues. Germline CDR1 is SGHRS and CDR2 is YFSETQ. The CDR3, as DNA: TGCGCCAGCCGAGACCCCCCGGGGTCCTACAATGAGCAGTTCTTC. This gives the protein CASRDPPGSYNEQFF.

The chain employs TRBV11-2 and TRBJ1-1, with a possible D match to TRBD1 (5 bases). V was clipped by 8 bases and J by 5 bases, with 12 bases between them. The CDR3 loop spans 12 amino acids. Germline loops: CDR1 SGHAT, CDR2 FQNNGV. Here the CDR3 DNA reads TGTGCCAGCCAACCTCAGGGAACTGAAGCTTTCTTT. This codes for CASQPQGTEAFF.

The chain employs TRBV29-1 and TRBJ2-2, with D maybe TRBD1 (5 bases). The CDR3 is made up of 14 amino acids. Germline CDR1 reads SQVTM; CDR2 reads ANQGSEA. V lost 1 base to trimming and J lost 4 bases, with 10 bases between them. In nucleotides, the CDR3 is TGCAGCGTTGAAGTTGGGGCAGGCACCGGGGAGCTGTTTTTT. Translating it yields CSVEVGAGTGELFF.

The chain carries TRBV30 and TRBJ2-1, with 8 bases lining up with TRBD2. Looked up from germline, CDR1 is GTSNPN and CDR2 is SVGIG (reference sequence). The CDR3 length is 15 residues. The V and J ends lost 0 bases and 3 bases, in that order; junction bases with no gene match: 4. DNA of the CDR3: TGTGCCTGGAGTGTTCGGGGGGGTAACTACAATGAGCAGTTCTTC. Protein product: CAWSVRGGNYNEQFF.

This chain joins TRBV6-1 and TRBJ2-6; 11 bases are shared with TRBD1. This CDR3 comprises 18 residues. With 3 bases clipped from V and 4 bases from J, the junction kept 8 bases outside the gene matches. Germline assignment: CDR1 MNHNS and CDR2 SASEGT. This chain's CDR3 is CASSEGTGGPYGANVLTF. CDR3 coding DNA: TGTGCCAGCAGTGAGGGGACAGGGGGACCGTACGGGGCCAACGTCCTGACTTTC.

V is TRBV6-5 and J is TRBJ2-7; 7 bases are a match to TRBD2. The CDR3 contains 15 residues. Trimming took 0 bases from V and 0 from J; bases not matched to a gene: 2. Germline-derived CDR1 and CDR2 are MNHEY and SVGAGI. CDR3 sequence: CASSYSGGDSYEQYF. The CDR3 nucleotides are TGTGCCAGCAGTTACTCTGGGGGGGACTCCTACGAGCAGTACTTC.

This chain joins TRBV28 and TRBJ1-1; D is unresolved. V shed 2 bases and J shed 4 bases, with 5 bases lying between them. This CDR3 is built from 12 residues. The V gene's germline CDR1 is MDHEN and CDR2 SYDVKM. The CDR3 spells CASSLPLTEAFF. For the CDR3, the DNA is TGTGCCAGCAGTTTACCCCTCACTGAAGCTTTCTTT.

V and J are TRBV27 and TRBJ2-1, with 14 nucleotides matching TRBD2. V lost 3 bases and J lost 7; bases outside the gene matches: 11. The CDR3 totals 18 residues. Germline lookup yields CDR1 MNHEY and CDR2 SMNVEV (reference sequence). The CDR3 spells CASSLRLAGGRGMNEQFF. CDR3 DNA: TGTGCCAGCAGTTTGCGACTAGCGGGAGGGCGGGGTATGAATGAGCAGTTCTTC.

The rearrangement uses TRBV4-3 and TRBJ2-1; D perhaps matches TRBD1 (6 bases). Trimming pared 4 bases from V and 7 bases from J, leaving 14 bases between. Germline V gene lookup returns CDR1 LGHNA and CDR2 YSLEER. The CDR3 contains 14 residues. CDR3 sequence: CASSPQGRQNEQFF. CDR3 nucleotides: TGCGCCAGCAGCCCCCAGGGGCGGCAGAATGAGCAGTTCTTC.

As concerns this clone: Within the sample, other DNA sequences also encode this same CDR3. J is TRBJ1-6 and V is TRBV5-4, with D tentatively TRBD1 (6 bases). Germline lookup yields CDR1 SGHNT and CDR2 YYREEE (reference sequence). The CDR3 is made up of 14 amino acids. The V end was cut by 3 bases, the J end by 13 bases, with 17 bases between. This chain's CDR3 is CASSSGENRSPLHF. CDR3 DNA sequence: TGTGCCAGCAGCTCAGGGGAAAATCGATCCCCCCTCCACTTT. The complete variable domain, with remaining parts taken from reference TRBV5-4 and TRBJ1-6, reads ETGVTQSPTHLIKTRGQQVTLRCSSQSGHNTVSWYQQALGQGPQFIFQYYREEENGRGNFPPRFSGLQFPNYSSELNVNALELDDSALYLCASSSGENRSPLHFGNGTRLTVT.

The chain recombines TRBV23-1 with TRBJ2-7, with D possibly being TRBD1 (6 bases). TRBV23-1 is recorded as an ORF, its role being uncertain. The V gene lost 5 bases and the J gene lost 6 bases, with 17 bases spanning the gap. This CDR3 spans 14 amino acids. In DNA, the CDR3 is TGCGCCAGCAGTTGGGGGCCTGTGTGGGGCGAGCAGTACTTC. Amino acids: CASSWGPVWGEQYF.

This chain uses TRBV2 with TRBJ1-3; no clear D. Germline lookup yields CDR1 SNHLY and CDR2 FYNNEI. V lost 3 bases and J lost 7, with 19 bases in between. CDR3 length: 16 amino acids. The DNA for the CDR3 is TGTGCCAGCAGTGATAGCCCGTCCCAGACTCCGAACACCATATATTTT. The encoded protein is CASSDSPSQTPNTIYF. The whole variable domain, filled in from reference TRBV2 and TRBJ1-3, reads EPEVTQTPSHQVTQMGQEVILRCVPISNHLYFYWYRQILGQKVEFLVSFYNNEISEKSEIFDDQFSVERPDGSNFTLKIRSTKLEDSAMYFCASSDSPSQTPNTIYFGEGSWLTVV.

The chain recombines TRBV28 with TRBJ1-2, with 7 bases matching TRBD1. This CDR3 spans 13 amino acids. CDR1 is MDHEN and CDR2 is SYDVKM in the germline V gene. J lost 4 bases, V lost 6 bases, and 5 bases had no gene match. This CDR3 reads CASSPTGSYGYTF. DNA of the CDR3: TGTGCCAGCAGCCCGACAGGGAGCTATGGCTACACCTTC.

The CDR3 nucleotides are TGTGCCAGCTCACCGCTTGAGACTAGCGGGAAACTAGCCAAAAACATTCAGTACTTC. It encodes CASSPLETSGKLAKNIQYF. This chain joins TRBV18 and TRBJ2-4, with 11 nucleotides matching TRBD2. The CDR3 sequence is 19 residues long. CDR1 KGHSH and CDR2 LQKENI come from the germline V gene. V was clipped by 3 bases and J by 0 bases; unmatched bases: 10.

This chain connects TRBV29-1 to TRBJ2-2, with D maybe TRBD1 (6 bases). The CDR3 totals 14 residues. Germline lookup yields CDR1 SQVTM and CDR2 ANQGSEA. Trimming cost V 5 bases and J 2 bases, with 12 bases left between them. The CDR3 DNA sequence: TGCAGCGTTAGTTGGGGGCGCAACACCGGGGAGCTGTTTTTT. Its protein product is CSVSWGRNTGELFF.

V usage is TRBV28 and J usage is TRBJ2-3; 10 bases fit TRBD2. This CDR3 contains 17 residues. Germline V gene lookup returns CDR1 MDHEN and CDR2 SYDVKM. The junction had 14 bases not matched to a gene; V was cut back by 9 bases and J by 2 bases. The CDR3 loop is CASTFTSGGVATDTQYF. CDR3 sequence (DNA): TGTGCCAGTACCTTTACCAGCGGGGGGGTAGCCACAGATACGCAGTATTTT.

The chain employs TRBV6-6 and TRBJ2-7, with 8 bases that match TRBD1. Germline CDR1 is MNHNY and CDR2 is SVGAGI (reference sequence). The CDR3 extends over 15 amino acids. V lost 2 bases to trimming and J lost 5 bases; unmatched junction nucleotides: 8. The CDR3, as DNA: TGTGCCAGCAGTTACGACCCCGGGACAGGCCACGAGCAGTACTTC. Protein: CASSYDPGTGHEQYF.